This T cell receptor beta chain was retrieved from a study of CD8 T cells in ankylosing spondylitis. General study points: Matched ankylosing spondylitis synovial fluid reportedly showed significant enrichment of disease-linked clones. Ankylosing spondylitis blood appeared to be characterized by a TCR beta motif of under ten highly homologous variants. Some of these motif variants have turned up before, in reports on reactive arthritis synovial fluid and blood.

The authors made TCR beta libraries by quantitative 5'-RACE with molecular barcodes. TCRdb used MiXCR to reprocess the 5' RACE reads, holding one entry per CDR3 protein. The sample shows approximately 130,000 distinct CDR3 sequences, roughly a tenth of them seen only once. Germline loops: CDR1 SGHAT, CDR2 FQNNGV. The length of the CDR3 is 20 residues. Trimming at V came to 4 bases and at J to 2 bases, leaving 12 bases not matched to a gene. Of note for this clonotype: Its matching antigen is unknown.

The sample comprised blood, either unsorted or a sorted T cell fraction (not recorded which). The gene calls are TRBV11-2 and TRBJ2-4, with TRBD2 identical over 15 bases. This receptor was obtained from a male donor with ankylosing spondylitis or in good health (not recorded which). The CDR3, as DNA: TGTGCCAGCAGCTCGCCGGGACTAGCGGGAGGACCCCTTACCAAAAACATTCAGTACTTC. Its protein product is CASSSPGLAGGPLTKNIQYF.